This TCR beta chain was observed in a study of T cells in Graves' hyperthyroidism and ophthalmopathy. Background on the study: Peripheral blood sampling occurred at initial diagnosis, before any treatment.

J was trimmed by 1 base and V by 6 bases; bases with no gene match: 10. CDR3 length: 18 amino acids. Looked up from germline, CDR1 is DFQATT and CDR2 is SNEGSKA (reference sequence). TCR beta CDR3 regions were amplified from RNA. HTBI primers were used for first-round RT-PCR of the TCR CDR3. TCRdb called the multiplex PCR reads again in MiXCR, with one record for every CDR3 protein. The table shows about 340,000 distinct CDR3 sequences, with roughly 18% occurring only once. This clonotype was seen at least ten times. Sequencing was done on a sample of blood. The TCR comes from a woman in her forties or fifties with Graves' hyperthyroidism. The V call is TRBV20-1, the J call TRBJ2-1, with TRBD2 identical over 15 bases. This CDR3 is CSATPGLAGGLSYNEQFF. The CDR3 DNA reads TGCAGTGCGACCCCGGGACTAGCGGGAGGTTTATCCTACAATGAGCAGTTCTTC.